One and the same sample provided the 18 T cell receptor beta chains below, sequenced in a study of T cell responses to AZD1222 COVID-19 vaccine. TCRdb's copy holds only in-frame clones and misses some; the assay was immunoSEQ multiplex PCR. The sample lists roughly 200,000 clones; around 90% were seen once. This sample comprised peripheral blood, obtained 28 days after the second dose of the MenACWY control vaccine. The origin of the receptors is an adult who received the MenACWY meningococcal vaccine as a control.

This rearrangement joins TRBV5-1 to TRBJ1-4, with D uncertain. Germline V gives CDR1 SGHRS, CDR2 YFSETQ. Trimming left V 0 bases short and J 8 bases short, with 8 bases between. The CDR3 loop spans 13 amino acids. CDR3 nucleotide sequence: TGCGCCAGCAGCTTGGACGTTGGAGAAAAACTGTTTTTT. Encoded protein: CASSLDVGEKLFF.

The V gene is TRBV9, the J gene TRBJ2-1, with 10 nucleotides matching TRBD2. Germline V gene data show CDR1 as SGDLS and CDR2 as YYNGEE. This CDR3 comprises 17 residues. With V trimmed by 0 bases and J by 1 base, 4 bases remained unmatched. CDR3: CASSVGAGGFSYNEQFF. The CDR3 nucleotides read TGTGCCAGCAGCGTAGGAGCGGGAGGGTTTTCCTACAATGAGCAGTTCTTC.

In its sample, this clone was seen once. The genes are TRBV2 and TRBJ1-4; D gene unclear. V was cut by 2 bases and J by 7 bases, with 2 bases left in between. Per germline, CDR1 SNHLY and CDR2 FYNNEI. The CDR3 contains 11 residues. CDR3 region: CASSETEKLFF. CDR3 sequence (DNA): TGTGCCAGCAGTGAAACTGAAAAACTGTTTTTT. Looking up the rest from reference TRBV2 and TRBJ1-4 gives the full variable domain: EPEVTQTPSHQVTQMGQEVILRCVPISNHLYFYWYRQILGQKVEFLVSFYNNEISEKSEIFDDQFSVERPDGSNFTLKIRSTKLEDSAMYFCASSETEKLFFGSGTQLSVL.

The J gene is TRBJ2-7, the V gene TRBV10-1; tentative D call: TRBD1 (5 bases). The CDR3 contains 13 residues. Trimming stripped 5 bases from V and 1 base from J, with 9 bases between. Germline V gives CDR1 WNHNN, CDR2 SYGVQD (reference sequence). CDR3 nucleotide sequence: TGCGCCAGCAGTCCACAGGATTCCTACGAGCAGTACTTC. Translated, it gives CASSPQDSYEQYF.

This rearrangement joins TRBV28 to TRBJ1-2; TRBD1 aligns across 7 bases. V was clipped by 2 bases and J by 4 bases; unmatched bases: 1. Germline V lookup: CDR1 MDHEN, CDR2 SYDVKM. The CDR3 spans 13 residues. DNA for the CDR3: TGTGCCAGCAGTTTAGCAGGGGGCTATGGCTACACCTTC. The encoded protein is CASSLAGGYGYTF.

The chain carries TRBV2 and TRBJ1-5; TRBD1 might be the D (5 bases). CDR3 length equals 13 residues. V lost 10 bases and J lost 4, with 14 bases in between. CDR1 and CDR2 from the germline V gene are SNHLY and FYNNEI. CDR3 region: CATTGGANQPQHF. The CDR3 region has the DNA TGTGCCACCACGGGGGGAGCAAATCAGCCCCAGCATTTT.

The rearrangement links TRBV25-1 to TRBJ1-1, with D uncertain. Germline loops: CDR1 MGHDK, CDR2 SYGVNS. CDR3 length: 14 amino acids. V gave up 7 bases and J gave up 4 bases, with 16 bases separating them. The CDR3, as DNA: TGTGCCAGCACCTGGAGCCTTTTGGGCACTGAAGCTTTCTTT. This gives the protein CASTWSLLGTEAFF.

The CDR3: CASSPSTGTGYSEQYF. Written as DNA, the CDR3 is TGTGCCAGTAGTCCAAGTACCGGGACAGGGTACTCCGAGCAGTACTTC. The J gene is TRBJ2-7, the V gene TRBV19; 9 bases agree with TRBD1. Unmatched junction bases numbered 14, after V lost 5 bases and J lost 6 bases. The CDR3 consists of 16 residues. The germline CDR1 and CDR2 sequences are LNHDA and SQIVND (reference sequence).

The chain is built from TRBV4-3 and TRBJ2-1; 13 bases align to TRBD2. V trimming: 1 base; J trimming: 2 bases; junction bases outside the gene matches: 14. Germline V gives CDR1 LGHNA, CDR2 YSLEER. This CDR3 is 21 amino acids long. Here the CDR3 DNA reads TGCGCCAGCAGCCAAGGGATCGCCGGGACTAGCGGGAAAGGTGCCTACAATGAGCAGTTCTTC. Translation: CASSQGIAGTSGKGAYNEQFF.

The V gene is TRBV3-1 (or the pseudogene TRBV3-2), the J gene TRBJ1-1; 10 bases are shared with TRBD1. The CDR3 contains 14 residues. J lost 5 bases, V lost 4 bases, and 4 bases had no gene match. Germline CDR1 is LGHDT and CDR2 is YNNKEL (reference sequence). DNA for the CDR3: TGTGCCAGCAGCCGGACAGGGGGTATGACTGAAGCTTTCTTT. It yields the protein CASSRTGGMTEAFF.

This CDR3 reads CASTPSGQPIFYGYTF. In nucleotides, the CDR3 is TGTGCCAGCACCCCTTCGGGGCAGCCGATTTTCTATGGCTACACCTTC. The rearrangement uses TRBV28 and TRBJ1-2, with D perhaps TRBD1 (5 bases). The ends were cut back, 7 bases at V and 4 bases at J, with 22 bases in the middle. Per the germline V gene, CDR1 is MDHEN and CDR2 is SYDVKM. The CDR3 is 16 amino acids.

This rearrangement joins TRBV30 to TRBJ1-1; D call uncertain. CDR3 length: 15 amino acids. Germline V gene sequence: CDR1 GTSNPN, CDR2 SVGIG (reference sequence). Trimming pared 6 bases from V and 2 bases from J, leaving 19 bases between. CDR3 in amino acids: CACFTPGRTNTEAFF. The CDR3 DNA reads TGTGCCTGTTTCACTCCAGGCAGGACTAACACTGAAGCTTTCTTT.

The chain recombines TRBV27 with TRBJ2-3; weak D call: TRBD2 (5 bases). CDR1 and CDR2 from the germline V gene are MNHEY and SMNVEV (reference sequence). Between the trimmed V and J ends, which lost 5 bases and 4 bases, there was a span of 13 bases. The CDR3 totals 14 residues. Here the CDR3 reads CASSEHGRADTQYF. CDR3 bases: TGTGCCAGCAGTGAACACGGGCGGGCAGATACGCAGTATTTT.

The V and J genes are TRBV19 and TRBJ2-7, with 10 bases that match TRBD2. The CDR3 has 14 residues. The trim removed 5 bases at V and 4 bases at J, leaving 5 bases unmatched. Germline CDR1 and CDR2: LNHDA and SQIVND (reference sequence). Here the CDR3 DNA reads TGTGCCAGTAGTCTCGCTAGCGGGAGTTACGAGCAGTACTTC. Protein sequence: CASSLASGSYEQYF.

This sequence joins TRBV18 and TRBJ2-7; 8 nucleotides align to TRBD2. From germline, CDR1 is KGHSH and CDR2 LQKENI. V lost 6 bases, J lost 3 bases, and 10 bases stayed unmatched. The CDR3 spans 15 residues. The CDR3 sequence: CASSPGVAGGYEQYF. CDR3 sequence (DNA): TGTGCCAGCTCCCCCGGTGTTGCGGGAGGCTACGAGCAGTACTTC. The full variable domain, completed using reference TRBV18 and TRBJ2-7, is NAGVMQNPRHLVRRRGQEARLRCSPMKGHSHVYWYRQLPEEGLKFMVYLQKENIIDESGMPKERFSAEFPKEGPSILRIQQVVRGDSAAYFCASSPGVAGGYEQYFGPGTRLTVT.

The chain joins TRBV16 to TRBJ2-6, with D perhaps matching TRBD1 (6 bases). There are 16 residues in the CDR3. Germline assignment: CDR1 KGHSY and CDR2 FQNENV. V was shortened by 7 bases and J by 2 bases, with 15 bases between the two germline ends. Here the CDR3 DNA reads TGTGCCAGCACCCCTCAGGACAGAGCTGGGGCCAACGTCCTGACTTTC. It translates to CASTPQDRAGANVLTF.

This chain connects TRBV28 to TRBJ1-6, with D possibly matching TRBD1 (6 bases). The CDR3 spans 13 residues. Germline V gene lookup returns CDR1 MDHEN and CDR2 SYDVKM. V lost 6 bases, J lost 7 bases, and 10 bases lay in between. The CDR3 sequence is CASRSGDNSPLHF. Here the CDR3 DNA reads TGTGCCAGCAGGTCAGGGGACAATTCACCCCTCCACTTT. The whole variable domain, filled in from reference TRBV28 and TRBJ1-6, reads DVKVTQSSRYLVKRTGEKVFLECVQDMDHENMFWYRQDPGLGLRLIYFSYDVKMKEKGDIPEGYSVSREKKERFSLILESASTNQTSMYLCASRSGDNSPLHFGNGTRLTVT.

J is TRBJ1-1 and V is TRBV19; D is possibly TRBD1 (5 bases). The V gene's germline CDR1 is LNHDA and CDR2 SQIVND (reference sequence). Trimming pared 3 bases from V and 0 bases from J, leaving 17 bases between. CDR3 length: 17 residues. DNA for the CDR3: TGTGCCAGTAGTATGCGGGGGAGCGGGGTCATGAACACTGAAGCTTTCTTT. Protein: CASSMRGSGVMNTEAFF.